This T cell receptor beta chain is drawn from a study of blood T cell repertoires in COVID-19. Study information: Samples representing acute and convalescent COVID-19 were sourced from the United States, Italy and Spain.

In the original analysis: Nucleated cell number was recorded as an estimate derived from reference gene primer amplification. Profiling relied on immunoSEQ multiplex PCR, and the TCRdb table lists in-frame clones only, not all of them. That table furnishes V, J and clone size, whereas the DNA furnished D and trimming. Here the sample spans about 180,000 clones, more than 65% being singletons. Germline CDR1 is SQVTM and CDR2 is ANQGSEA. This CDR3 has 15 residues. The ends were cut back, 5 bases at V and 0 bases at J, with 17 bases in the middle. Cohort 3 donors were reported recovered after two negative PCRs, clearance, or symptom resolution.

V is TRBV29-1 and J is TRBJ2-7; D perhaps matches TRBD2 (6 bases). The sample was PBMCs or T cells enriched from blood (not recorded which). The source of this sequence is a man aged 50 to 60 who had recovered from COVID-19. The CDR3: CSVTLMGGTSYEQYF. CDR3 sequence (DNA): TGCAGCGTTACCCTAATGGGGGGAACCTCCTACGAGCAGTACTTC.